The rows below give T cell receptor delta chains drawn from one sample of a study of delta chains in infants with herpesvirus infections. TCRdb re-called the RT-PCR reads through CATT. The profile covers roughly 1,500 delta-chain clones, with approximately 30% appearing a single time and roughly a tenth taken by the ten largest. The starting material was peripheral blood, obtained at time point 1 of longitudinal follow-up. The receptors derive from a human donor who was a Ugandan infant, either HIV-exposed or HIV-unexposed (not recorded which). The CDR3 runs from the conserved cysteine through the conserved F or W. The D gene is left open where the match is weak. Expanded clones get a size class; other rows say once, few or many, or leave the size out.

DNA: TGTGCTCTTGGGGAACTGGAGGGGTTCCTAGGACGTACGGGGAAACTCATCTTT; CDR3: CALGELEGFLGRTGKLIF; V: TRDV1; D: NA; J: TRDJ1; size: NA
DNA: TGTGCCTGTGACGGGTCGCCAACTACTGGGGTCCGCGATAAACTCATCTTT; CDR3: CACDGSPTTGVRDKLIF; V: TRDV2; D: TRDD3; J: TRDJ1; size: large
DNA: TGTGCTCTTGGTGAACGACCTCCACTCCGAACTGGGGGGGATCCCTCCTGGGACACCCGACAGATGTTTTTC; CDR3: CALGERPPLRTGGDPSWDTRQMFF; V: TRDV1; D: TRDD3; J: TRDJ3; size: few
DNA: TGTGCTCTTGGGGAGCCCATTTCCTACATCCTGATTGGGGGATACACCGATAAACTCATCTTT; CDR3: CALGEPISYILIGGYTDKLIF; V: TRDV1; D: NA; J: TRDJ1; size: medium-sized
DNA: TGTGCTCTTGGGGAACCGTGTTACACTCCCGATAAACTCATCTTT; CDR3: CALGEPCYTPDKLIF; V: TRDV1; D: NA; J: TRDJ1; size: few
DNA: TGTGCCTGTGACACCGTGAACCCCAAGGGGATACGGGCACAACTCTTCTTT; CDR3: CACDTVNPKGIRAQLFF; V: TRDV2; D: TRDD3; J: TRDJ2; size: large
DNA: TGTGCTTATAGGAGCGCGAAAATCCTACGAACTGGGGGATGGTGGGACACCCGACAGATGTTTTTC; CDR3: CAYRSAKILRTGGWWDTRQMFF; V: TRAV38-2/DV8; D: TRDD3; J: TRDJ3; size: large
DNA: TGTGCCTGTGCCAACTGGGGGATGGGGTACACCGATAAACTCATCTTT; CDR3: CACANWGMGYTDKLIF; V: TRDV2; D: TRDD3; J: TRDJ1; size: large
DNA: TGTGCCTGTGACACCGTGGGCCATACTGGGGGATACGAGAACGCCTGGGACACCCGACAGATGTTTTTC; CDR3: CACDTVGHTGGYENAWDTRQMFF; V: TRDV2; D: TRDD3; J: TRDJ3; size: few
DNA: TGTGCTCTTGGGGTCCTTCTCCTAACTGGGGGGTACACCGATAAACTCATCTTT; CDR3: CALGVLLLTGGYTDKLIF; V: TRDV1; D: TRDD3; J: TRDJ1; size: NA
DNA: TGTGCTCTTGGGGAACAGGTACGACCTACACTGGGGGATACGGCGGCCAGCTCCTGGGACACCCGACAGATGTTTTTC; CDR3: CALGEQVRPTLGDTAASSWDTRQMFF; V: TRDV1; D: TRDD3; J: TRDJ3; size: few
DNA: TGTGCTCTTGGGCCAAGGGCGCTGGGGGAGTACACCGATAAACTCATCTTT; CDR3: CALGPRALGEYTDKLIF; V: TRDV1; D: TRDD3; J: TRDJ1; size: large
DNA: TGTGCCTGTGACACCGTCTGGGGGAGCTCCTGGGACACCCGACAGATGTTTTTC; CDR3: CACDTVWGSSWDTRQMFF; V: TRDV2; D: TRDD3; J: TRDJ3; size: medium-sized
DNA: TGTGCCTCCTCCATTATCCCCTTACCGTACTGGGGGATAATCACCGATAAACTCATCTTT; CDR3: CASSIIPLPYWGIITDKLIF; V: TRDV3; D: TRDD3; J: TRDJ1; size: few
DNA: TGTGCTCTTGGGGGTCCTACGCGGGGGCCCGGACACTTAAAATTTCCCCAACCCAGATCCGATAAACTCATCTTT; CDR3: CALGGPTRGPGHLKFPQPRSDKLIF; V: TRDV1; D: NA; J: TRDJ1; size: medium-sized
DNA: TGTGCCTTTCCTTTTCCTACCCCACTGGGGGATTCTTCAAACACCGATAAACTCATCTTT; CDR3: CAFPFPTPLGDSSNTDKLIF; V: TRDV3; D: TRDD3; J: TRDJ1; size: large
DNA: TGTGCCTTTCTCGTTACTACCTCCAGCCCGTACTGGGGGATACCCAACACCGATAAACTCATCTTT; CDR3: CAFLVTTSSPYWGIPNTDKLIF; V: TRDV3; D: TRDD3; J: TRDJ1; size: large
DNA: TGTGCTCTTGGGGAACTTGAGCGGAAACACATAACCAGCGTACTGGGGGATACCGTTGGTAAACTCATCTTT; CDR3: CALGELERKHITSVLGDTVGKLIF; V: TRDV1; D: TRDD3; J: TRDJ1; size: large
DNA: TGTGCCTGTTCAGCAGCTGACGATAAACTCATCTTT; CDR3: CACSAADDKLIF; V: TRDV2; D: NA; J: TRDJ1; size: few
DNA: TGTGCTCTTGGGGAAGATCCGGGGCACCGTCCGTCCGTACTTTATGGGGGATTTTACACCGATAAACTCATCTTT; CDR3: CALGEDPGHRPSVLYGGFYTDKLIF; V: TRDV1; D: TRDD3; J: TRDJ1; size: large
DNA: TGTGCCTGTGACCAGGTGGGGGATAGCTCCTGGGACACCCGACAGATGTTTTTC; CDR3: CACDQVGDSSWDTRQMFF; V: TRDV2; D: TRDD3; J: TRDJ3; size: once
DNA: TGTGCTCTTGGGGAAGCTAATAAGATTGGGGGGATACCCACCGATAAACTCATCTTT; CDR3: CALGEANKIGGIPTDKLIF; V: TRDV1; D: TRDD3; J: TRDJ1; size: few
DNA: TGTGCCTTTTGGGCGTCCCGAGAATGGGGGATAAGGAGGGCCGATAAACTCATCTTT; CDR3: CAFWASREWGIRRADKLIF; V: TRDV3; D: TRDD3; J: TRDJ1; size: few
DNA: TGTGCTCTTGCCCGGCTGCCTGCTGAAGGGCACACCGATAAACTCATCTTT; CDR3: CALARLPAEGHTDKLIF; V: TRDV1; D: NA; J: TRDJ1; size: large
DNA: TGTGCTCTTGGGGAACTAGGTGTTTCCTATGAGTCGGGGATAATGTCAGCACAACTCTTCTTT; CDR3: CALGELGVSYESGIMSAQLFF; V: TRDV1; D: NA; J: TRDJ2; size: NA
DNA: TGTGCCTTTATTCTCGAGGGGGACAACGAGAAACTCATCTTT; CDR3: CAFILEGDNEKLIF; V: TRDV3; D: NA; J: TRDJ1; size: NA
DNA: TGTGCCTGTGACACACTGGGGGATACAGCAAAACTCTTCTTT; CDR3: CACDTLGDTAKLFF; V: TRDV2; D: TRDD3; J: TRDJ2; size: NA
DNA: TGTGCTCTTGGGACTCCTTCCTGGTCAGCATTCATATTCTCCCATAAACTCATCTTT; CDR3: CALGTPSWSAFIFSHKLIF; V: TRDV1; D: TRDD2; J: TRDJ1; size: once
DNA: TGTGCTCTTGGGGACAATTACGCTGGGAGATACCGGTCCGATAAACTCATCTTT; CDR3: CALGDNYAGRYRSDKLIF; V: TRDV1; D: NA; J: TRDJ1; size: NA
DNA: TGTGCTCTTGGGGAACCCGCTGACTGGGGGATACGAGCACCCCACACCGATAAACTCATCTTT; CDR3: CALGEPADWGIRAPHTDKLIF; V: TRDV1; D: TRDD3; J: TRDJ1; size: large
DNA: TGTGCTCTTGGGGAACTGGGATTACTGGGGGATTATACCGATAAACTCATCTTT; CDR3: CALGELGLLGDYTDKLIF; V: TRDV1; D: TRDD3; J: TRDJ1; size: few
DNA: TGTGCTGTGCAGGAGCCTTCCTCTTTACCTACTTTACTGGGGGACCGCGGTGGGGGTAAACTCATCTTT; CDR3: CAVQEPSSLPTLLGDRGGGKLIF; V: TRAV36/DV7; D: TRDD3; J: TRDJ1; size: NA
DNA: NA; CDR3: CSVLLCSKPRQNWGLYTDKLIF; V: TRAV29/DV5; D: NA; J: TRDJ1; size: NA
DNA: TGTGCTCTTGGGGACATCCCCGTACTGGGGGCCCTCACCGATAAACTCATCTTT; CDR3: CALGDIPVLGALTDKLIF; V: TRDV1; D: TRDD3; J: TRDJ1; size: few
DNA: TGTGCCTGTGACACCTGGGGGTCTTACAGCTCCTGGGACACCCGACAGATGTTTTTC; CDR3: CACDTWGSYSSWDTRQMFF; V: TRDV2; D: NA; J: TRDJ3; size: few
DNA: TGTGCCTTTGGAGGGCGGGATTCGAACACCGATAAACTCATCTTT; CDR3: CAFGGRDSNTDKLIF; V: TRDV3; D: NA; J: TRDJ1; size: large
DNA: TGTGCTGTGGCCCTCCACAGGGAATACGCCGGGGCCGATAAACTCATCTTT; CDR3: CAVALHREYAGADKLIF; V: TRAV23/DV6; D: NA; J: TRDJ1; size: NA
DNA: TGTGCCTGTGACACCGGGGGATACCTGAGCTCCTGGGACACCCGACAGATGTTTTTC; CDR3: CACDTGGYLSSWDTRQMFF; V: TRDV2; D: TRDD3; J: TRDJ3; size: NA
DNA: TGTGCCTGTGACACCTGGGGGTCCTCGAGCTCCTGGGACACCCGACAGATGTTTTTC; CDR3: CACDTWGSSSSWDTRQMFF; V: TRDV2; D: NA; J: TRDJ3; size: large
DNA: TGTGCTCTTGGGGACCCTCCCGAGGGCCTTGCCTACACCGATAAACTCATCTTT; CDR3: CALGDPPEGLAYTDKLIF; V: TRDV1; D: NA; J: TRDJ1; size: large
DNA: TGTGCCTGTGACACCGTTGGGGATACAAGCTCCTGGGACACCCGACAGATGTTTTTC; CDR3: CACDTVGDTSSWDTRQMFF; V: TRDV2; D: TRDD3; J: TRDJ3; size: medium-sized